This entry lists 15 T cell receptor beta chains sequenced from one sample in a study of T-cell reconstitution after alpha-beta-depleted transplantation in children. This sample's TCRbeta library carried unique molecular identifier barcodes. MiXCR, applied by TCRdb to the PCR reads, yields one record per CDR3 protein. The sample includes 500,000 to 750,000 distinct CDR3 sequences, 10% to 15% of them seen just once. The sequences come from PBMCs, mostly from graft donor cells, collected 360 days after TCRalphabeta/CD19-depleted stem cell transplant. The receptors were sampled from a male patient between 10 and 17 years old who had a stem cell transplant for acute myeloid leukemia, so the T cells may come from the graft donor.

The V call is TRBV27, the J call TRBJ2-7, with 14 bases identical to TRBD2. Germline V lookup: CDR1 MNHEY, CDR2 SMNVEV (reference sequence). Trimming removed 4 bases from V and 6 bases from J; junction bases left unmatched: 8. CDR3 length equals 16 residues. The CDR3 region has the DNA TGTGCCAGCAGTTCCCCGACTAGCGGGAGGGCGGGCGAGCAGTACTTC. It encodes CASSSPTSGRAGEQYF.

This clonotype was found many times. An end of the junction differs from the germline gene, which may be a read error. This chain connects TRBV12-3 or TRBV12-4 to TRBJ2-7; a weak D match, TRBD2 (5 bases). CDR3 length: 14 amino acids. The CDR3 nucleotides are TGCGCCAGCAGCCCCAGGACGGGCGGGTACGAGCAGTACTTC. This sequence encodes CASSPRTGGYEQYF.

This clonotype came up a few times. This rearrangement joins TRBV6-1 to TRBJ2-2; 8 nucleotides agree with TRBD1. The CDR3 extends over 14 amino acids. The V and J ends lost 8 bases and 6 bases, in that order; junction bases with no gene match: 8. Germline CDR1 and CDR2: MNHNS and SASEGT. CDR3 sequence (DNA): TGTGCCAGCGGACAGGGTCAGGGCGCCGGGGAGCTGTTTTTT. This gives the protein CASGQGQGAGELFF.

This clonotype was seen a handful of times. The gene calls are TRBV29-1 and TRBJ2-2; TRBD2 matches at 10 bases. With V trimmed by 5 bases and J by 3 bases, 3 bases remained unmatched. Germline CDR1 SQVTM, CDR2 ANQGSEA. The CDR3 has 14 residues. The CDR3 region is CSVRLAGDTGELFF. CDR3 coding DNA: TGCAGCGTTCGACTAGCGGGCGACACCGGGGAGCTGTTTTTT.

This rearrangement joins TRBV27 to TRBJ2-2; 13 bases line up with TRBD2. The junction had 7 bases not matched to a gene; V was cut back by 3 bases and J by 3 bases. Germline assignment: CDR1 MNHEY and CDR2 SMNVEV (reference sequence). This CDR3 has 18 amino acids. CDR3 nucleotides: TGTGCCAGCAGTTTGGCGACTAGCGGGAGGACCTACACCGGGGAGCTGTTTTTT. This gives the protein CASSLATSGRTYTGELFF.

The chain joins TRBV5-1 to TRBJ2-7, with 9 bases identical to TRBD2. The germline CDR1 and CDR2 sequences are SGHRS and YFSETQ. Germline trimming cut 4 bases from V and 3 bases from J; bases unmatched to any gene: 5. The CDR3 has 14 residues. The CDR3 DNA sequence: TGCGCCAGCAGCCTTAGCGGGAGTTACTACGAGCAGTACTTC. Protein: CASSLSGSYYEQYF. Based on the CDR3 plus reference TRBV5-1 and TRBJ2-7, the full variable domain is KAGVTQTPRYLIKTRGQQVTLSCSPISGHRSVSWYQQTPGQGLQFLFEYFSETQRNKGNFPGRFSGRQFSNSRSEMNVSTLELGDSALYLCASSLSGSYYEQYFGPGTRLTVT.

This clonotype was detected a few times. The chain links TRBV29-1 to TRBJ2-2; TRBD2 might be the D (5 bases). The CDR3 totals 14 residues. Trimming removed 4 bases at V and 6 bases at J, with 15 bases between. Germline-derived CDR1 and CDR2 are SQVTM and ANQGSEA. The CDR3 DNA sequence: TGCAGCGTTGGGACTTACAGTGTCTCCGGGGAGCTGTTTTTT. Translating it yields CSVGTYSVSGELFF.

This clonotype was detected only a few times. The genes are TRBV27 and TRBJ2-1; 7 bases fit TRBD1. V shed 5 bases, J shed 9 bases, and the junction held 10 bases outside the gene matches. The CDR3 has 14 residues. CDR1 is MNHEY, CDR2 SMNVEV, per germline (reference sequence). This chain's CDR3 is CASSPDRVGGEQFF. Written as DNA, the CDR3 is TGTGCCAGCAGTCCTGACAGGGTAGGGGGTGAGCAGTTCTTC.

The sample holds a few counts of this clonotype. DNA of the CDR3: TGTGCCAGCAGTTTATCGTTACGGGGACCCCTTTACTTC. Translated, it gives CASSLSLRGPLYF. The chain uses TRBV27 and TRBJ2-7; either TRBD1 or TRBD2 may fit D (5 bases each). CDR3 length equals 13 residues. V shed 0 bases and J shed 13 bases, with 16 bases lying between them. Germline values: CDR1 MNHEY, CDR2 SMNVEV (reference sequence).

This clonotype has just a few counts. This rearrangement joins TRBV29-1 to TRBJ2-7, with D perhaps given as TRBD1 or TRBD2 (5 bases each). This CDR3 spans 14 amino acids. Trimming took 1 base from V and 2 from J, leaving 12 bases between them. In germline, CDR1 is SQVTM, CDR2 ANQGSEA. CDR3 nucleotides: TGCAGCGTTGAAGTGCGGGCAGGGACCTACGAGCAGTACTTC. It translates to CSVEVRAGTYEQYF.

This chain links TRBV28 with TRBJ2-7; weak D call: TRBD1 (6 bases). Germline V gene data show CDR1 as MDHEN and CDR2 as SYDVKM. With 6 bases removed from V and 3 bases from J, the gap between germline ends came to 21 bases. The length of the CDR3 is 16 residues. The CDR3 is CASSPYGGGSFYEQYF. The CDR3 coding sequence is TGTGCCAGCAGCCCATATGGGGGCGGATCCTTCTACGAGCAGTACTTC.

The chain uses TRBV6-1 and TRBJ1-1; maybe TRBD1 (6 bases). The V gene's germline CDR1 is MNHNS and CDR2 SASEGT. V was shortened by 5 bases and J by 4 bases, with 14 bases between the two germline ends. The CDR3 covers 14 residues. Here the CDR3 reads CASSRGGAFTEAFF. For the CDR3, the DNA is TGTGCCAGCAGTCGGGGGGGGGCATTCACTGAAGCTTTCTTT.

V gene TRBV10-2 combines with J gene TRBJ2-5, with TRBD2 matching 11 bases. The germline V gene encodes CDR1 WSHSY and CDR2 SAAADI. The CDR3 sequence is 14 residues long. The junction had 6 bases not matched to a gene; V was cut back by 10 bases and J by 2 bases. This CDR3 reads CATRLAGLQETQYF. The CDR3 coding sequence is TGCGCCACTCGACTAGCGGGATTACAAGAGACCCAGTACTTC.

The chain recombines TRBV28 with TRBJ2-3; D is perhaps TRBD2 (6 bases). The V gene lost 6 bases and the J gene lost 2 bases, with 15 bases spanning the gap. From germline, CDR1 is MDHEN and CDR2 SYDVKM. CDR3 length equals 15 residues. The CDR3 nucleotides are TGTGCCAGCAGGTTCAGGGACTCCGACACAGATACGCAGTATTTT. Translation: CASRFRDSDTDTQYF. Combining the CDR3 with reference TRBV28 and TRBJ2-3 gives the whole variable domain DVKVTQSSRYLVKRTGEKVFLECVQDMDHENMFWYRQDPGLGLRLIYFSYDVKMKEKGDIPEGYSVSREKKERFSLILESASTNQTSMYLCASRFRDSDTDTQYFGPGTRLTVL.

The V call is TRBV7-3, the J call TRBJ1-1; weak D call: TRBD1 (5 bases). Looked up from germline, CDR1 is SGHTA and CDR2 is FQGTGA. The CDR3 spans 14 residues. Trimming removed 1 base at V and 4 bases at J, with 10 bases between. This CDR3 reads CASSLSGGATEAFF. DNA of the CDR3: TGTGCCAGCAGCTTAAGTGGCGGGGCCACTGAAGCTTTCTTT.